This section outlines one TCR beta chain sequence together with its context. This clonotype was counted only a few times. Its recognized antigen is unknown. Base qualities are not provided; no much larger clone lies one nucleotide away. This sample is part of a study of T cells after yellow fever vaccination (dated by TCRdb to 2018 to 2020). Regarding the research as a whole: The SMART-Seq v4 Ultra Low Input RNA kit was used to prepare libraries from fractions with low cell numbers. To track T-cell clones before and after primary and booster YFV17D yellow fever vaccination, bulk TCR alpha and beta repertoires were sequenced longitudinally. Blood samples were taken at several timepoints before and after primary and secondary immunization, and bulk PBMC replicates and cell subsets were isolated. Two healthy male donors, one aged 18 to 29 and one aged 30 to 40 years, made up the cohort.

What the work shows at the level of the full study, not this receptor alone: Computational filtering was needed because FACS-sorted repertoires could contain abundant contaminating clonotypes from the bulk population. A small fraction of clonotypes showed up in both the CD4 and CD8 compartments, probably as a result of convergent recombination. Because the study included only a couple of donors, the extent to which the findings can be generalized is limited. The secondary T-cell response was found to be weaker but faster than the primary response, with a peak reached on day 5 rather than on day 15. Most clones expanded after primary vaccination (roughly 96% of CD4 and roughly 88% of CD8) were re-detected after the booster, suggesting that broad memory maintenance occurred.

The junction shows trimming of 0 bases on V and 2 bases on J, plus 12 bases between the germline ends. Reading the germline V gene (reference sequence) gives CDR1 SGHKS and CDR2 YYEKEE. Reading from cysteine to phenylalanine, the CDR3 counts 16 amino acids. Only the CDR3 DNA is retained, 48 bases long and in frame from the first base. Synthesis of TCR cDNA relied on 5'RACE template switching, a step that introduced a universal primer site along with unique molecular identifiers. Priming of cDNA synthesis was performed from both the TCR alpha and TCR beta constant segments. Library amplification involved two PCR steps, and the second step added sample barcodes and sequencing adapters. Libraries were sequenced on Illumina HiSeq 2500 (2x100 bp) or NovaSeq (2x150 bp). Under the source paper's analysis protocol: MIGEC was used to demultiplex reads and collapse the reads into UMI consensus sequences, and MiXCR was used for V(D)J alignment. Using edgeR on replicate PBMC samples, clonotypes were called vaccine-responding if FDR was below 0.01 and the log2 fold change was above 5 up to day 15. Each bulk clonotype received a CD4 or CD8 identity based on whether the sequenced CD4 or CD8 repertoire contained that clonotype at higher abundance. TCRdb itself trimmed the public reads at Q25 with fastp, ran MiXCR and retained productive beta chains. Duplicate CDR3 protein sequences are folded into a single record with the most common DNA and genes. The V and J calls were not made by the authors but by TCRdb's processing. Present in this sample are approximately 580,000 distinct CDR3 sequences, 17% of which were seen just once. The biggest ten clones account for about 18% of the sample.

What this sample's treatment or condition label stands for: live attenuated yellow fever vaccine strain. Two biological replicates of bulk PBMCs were collected at each blood-draw timepoint. A standard Ficoll-Paque protocol was used to isolate PBMCs from peripheral blood. TriZol was used to extract RNA from bulk PBMCs, CD4 and CD8 fractions, and dextramer-positive and dextramer-negative fractions. The chain links TRBV5-5 with TRBJ1-5; tentative D gene TRBD1, with 5 bases matching. This TCR came from a man between 18 and 29 years old who received the YFV17D yellow fever vaccine. The specimen was PBMCs, collected 5 days after the first yellow fever vaccination. The nucleotides read TGTGCCAGCAGCTTGGGCATCCAGGGAGGCAATCAGCCCCAGCATTTT. It translates as CASSLGIQGGNQPQHF.